This is a list of T cell receptor beta chains from one sample in a study of blood T cell repertoires in COVID-19. This table comes from immunoSEQ multiplex PCR, and its TCRdb copy is limited to in-frame clones, with some not included. The top ten clones hold 1.5% to 2% of a sample with 120,000 to 150,000 clones, 70% to 85% of them seen once. Specimen: PBMCs or T cells enriched from blood (not recorded which). Receptors were obtained from a woman aged 18-35 years who had been exposed to COVID-19. The CDR3 runs from the conserved cysteine through the conserved F or W. D genes are given only for firm matches. A row's size may be missing; if present it is once, few, many or a size class.

D gene	clone size	J gene	V gene	CDR3 length	CDR3 DNA	CDR3 protein
TRBD2	.	TRBJ2-1	TRBV5-1	17	TGCGCCAGCAGCTTGGGATTCACTAGCGGGGGAAACAATGAGCAGTTCTTC	CASSLGFTSGGNNEQFF
TRBD2	.	TRBJ2-1	TRBV7-2	16	TGTGCCAGCAGCTTCCGACTAGCGGGAGGGCGGAATGAGCAGTTCTTC	CASSFRLAGGRNEQFF
TRBD2	once	TRBJ2-7	TRBV19	14	TGTGCCAGTAGTGTAAGCGGGAGGGCCTCCGAGCAGTACTTC	CASSVSGRASEQYF
TRBD2	.	TRBJ2-1	TRBV5-1	15	TGCGCCAGCAGTCATAGCGGGAGCGGATACAATGAGCAGTTCTTC	CASSHSGSGYNEQFF
.	.	TRBJ2-6	TRBV7-2	15	TGTGCCAGCAGCTCCCCTAGGTTAAGGGCCAACGTCCTGACTTTC	CASSSPRLRANVLTF
.	.	TRBJ1-4	TRBV19	15	TGTGCCAGTACCTCTCAGTCGGGGGGCGACGAAAAACTGTTTTTT	CASTSQSGGDEKLFF
TRBD1	.	TRBJ1-6	TRBV28	15	TGTGCCAGCAGTTTGGGGACAGGGACCCTAACACCCCTCCACTTT	CASSLGTGTLTPLHF
.	.	TRBJ1-4	TRBV18	15	TGTGCCAGCTCGGAGGTTCAGAGCTCTAATGAAAAACTGTTTTTT	CASSEVQSSNEKLFF
.	once	TRBJ1-1	TRBV6-4	15	TGTGCCAACTCCAGTGTTGGTGACCGGGGCACTGAAGCTTTCTTT	CANSSVGDRGTEAFF
TRBD1	many	TRBJ2-7	TRBV5-4	13	TGTGCCAGCGGAAGACAGGGTTCAGACGAGCAGTACTTC	CASGRQGSDEQYF
.	once	TRBJ2-7	TRBV7-3	13	TGTGCCAGCAGCTTTTCCCATTCCTACGAGCAGTACTTC	CASSFSHSYEQYF
TRBD2	.	TRBJ2-7	TRBV28	15	TGTGCCAGCAGTCCCGGGACTAGCGATATCTACGAGCAGTACTTC	CASSPGTSDIYEQYF
.	.	TRBJ1-5	TRBV7-9	15	TGTGCCAGCAGCTTTGGAGACGGCTTCAATCAGCCCCAGCATTTT	CASSFGDGFNQPQHF
.	.	TRBJ2-2	TRBV19	14	TGTGCCAGTAGTATATCGAGGAACACCGGGGAGCTGTTTTTT	CASSISRNTGELFF
.	few	TRBJ1-6	TRBV15	15	TGTGCCACCAGCATGTCCAGGGATTCCGGTTCACCCCTCCACTTT	CATSMSRDSGSPLHF
TRBD1	.	TRBJ1-3	TRBV6-2/TRBV6-3	15	TGTGCCAGCAGTTACACAGGGGGAACTGGAAACACCATATATTTT	CASSYTGGTGNTIYF
TRBD2	.	TRBJ2-7	TRBV7-6	16	TGTGCCAGCAGCTTTAACCTAGCGGGAGGGGCTAGCGAGCAGTACTTC	CASSFNLAGGASEQYF
TRBD1	.	TRBJ2-3	TRBV2	16	TGTGCCAGCAGTGAATGGACAGGGGGCGAGGCAGATACGCAGTATTTT	CASSEWTGGEADTQYF
TRBD1	few	TRBJ1-6	TRBV4-1	19	TGCGCCAGCAGCCAAACGCCGGGACAGGGGAGCTCCTATAATTCACCCCTCCACTTT	CASSQTPGQGSSYNSPLHF
.	.	TRBJ2-3	TRBV7-2	16	TGTGCCAGCAGCTTAGGTCAGGGAATCAGCACAGATACGCAGTATTTT	CASSLGQGISTDTQYF
.	.	TRBJ1-2	TRBV5-6	15	TGTGCCAGCAGCTTGTGGAGCGCCTCTAACTATGGCTACACCTTC	CASSLWSASNYGYTF
.	.	TRBJ1-1	TRBV28	13	TGTGCCAGCCGTAAACAGCCCGACACTGAAGCTTTCTTT	CASRKQPDTEAFF
.	.	TRBJ2-1	TRBV6-5	15	TGTGCCAGCAGGAAAACTAGAGTATCCTACAATGAGCAGTTCTTC	CASRKTRVSYNEQFF
.	.	TRBJ1-2	TRBV10-3	13	TGTGCCATCAGTGAAAGGCAGGAGGATGGCTACACCTTC	CAISERQEDGYTF
.	.	TRBJ1-1	TRBV7-9	11	TGTGCCAGCGGCACAGACACTGAAGCTTTCTTT	CASGTDTEAFF